A selection of T cell receptor beta chains follows, all from one sample in a study of T cell repertoires in ileal Crohn's disease. Profiling relied on immunoSEQ multiplex PCR, and the TCRdb table lists in-frame clones only, not all of them. The sample holds some 6,000 clones, about 95% seen once. The sequencing input was ileal tissue. These TCRs come from an adult with Crohn's disease. CDR3s leave out the opening cysteine and the closing phenylalanine or tryptophan. Each record gives: D gene, V gene, CDR3 protein. A D gene is named only where the DNA matches it firmly.

TRBD2 | TRBV5-6 | ASSLGLDQETQY
TRBD1 | TRBV7-3 | ASSLRVEGQTTDTQY
- | TRBV9 | ASSVLGYQETQY
- | TRBV5-1 | ASSLQTGNTEAF
- | TRBV6-1 | ASSERSTVRGQPQH
- | TRBV9 | ASSVAVTGRYGYT
TRBD1 | TRBV7-2 | ASSLSSRQGHSPLH
TRBD1 | TRBV9 | ASSVGDRGYYGYT
- | TRBV29-1 | SYRVGEKLF
- | TRBV5-1 | ASSLATSYNEQF
TRBD2 | TRBV5-1 | ASSPWPVAGRVLSSYNEQF
- | TRBV6-1 | ASRERPTGRETQY
- | TRBV5-1 | ASSLHGARDEKLF
- | TRBV7-2 | ASSPPGVRGIQPQH
- | TRBV10-1 | ASSEEEWGRRDTQY
TRBD1 | TRBV5-8 | ASSLVSGQGGGSEAF
- | TRBV19 | ASSFGDSPLH
TRBD1 | TRBV5-6 | ATGGQGNYGYT
- | TRBV6-6 | ASSPPPGIHNEQF
TRBD1 | TRBV5-4 | ASSSQTGRDEQF
- | TRBV6-5 | ASSYSSSGAYEQY
- | TRBV6-6 | ASREARSGNTIY
- | TRBV7-2 | ASSLAGGGETQY
TRBD2 | TRBV18 | ASSPPFAGGSQTQY
TRBD1 | TRBV19 | ASRFQGVNSPLH
- | TRBV15 | ATSRDRAYGYT
TRBD1 | TRBV7-9 | ASSLGGTALNSPLH
- | TRBV7-9 | ASSPPGVRGGNSPLH
TRBD1 | TRBV5-6 | ASSLARQGVGELF
TRBD2 | TRBV4-1 | ASSQEGSGATDTQY
- | TRBV2 | ASNSEGPQH
- | TRBV5-8 | ASSLAAAGNTEAF
- | TRBV5-6 | ASSSPGRANYSNQPQH
- | TRBV28 | ASRGAEGTSYEQY
- | TRBV5-6 | ASSLNAPGTGEKLF
- | TRBV19 | ASSRGRQLNTEAF
TRBD1 | TRBV19 | ASIGQGNQPQH
- | TRBV7-7 | ASSLGGKGHNKGETQY
TRBD1 | TRBV5-1 | ASSPTGAPYNSPLH
- | TRBV18 | ASSPARGNNEQF
- | TRBV9 | ASSAIQGRPF
- | TRBV30 | AWSEQGEKLF
- | TRBV5-1 | ASSLARSGYNEQF
- | TRBV7-2 | ASSSRHSPLH
TRBD1 | TRBV27 | ASSLLTGANSPLH